Each of the 10 T cell receptor beta chains below was sequenced from the same sample in a study of shared clonotypes between healthy human individuals. The data were produced by immunoSEQ multiplex PCR, yet TCRdb's version contains in-frame clones alone and is incomplete. The top ten clones hold nearly 1.5% of a sample with approximately 940,000 clones, over 60% of them seen once. The sample taken for sequencing was memory CD4+ T cells sorted from blood. As for subset: CD45RA-negative fraction. These TCRs come from a man younger than 35 in good health.

V gene TRBV6-4 combines with J gene TRBJ2-7; perhaps TRBD2 as D (6 bases). Trimming left V 0 bases short and J 3 bases short, with 15 bases between. The CDR3 is 16 residues long. Per the germline V gene, CDR1 is MRHNA and CDR2 is SNTAGT. The CDR3 sequence is CASSDSMKGLLYEQYF. In DNA, the CDR3 is TGTGCCAGCAGTGACTCGATGAAGGGACTTCTCTACGAGCAGTACTTC.

The chain is built from TRBV6-6 and TRBJ2-7; 9 bases are shared with TRBD2. The germline V gene has CDR1 MNHNY and CDR2 SVGAGI (reference sequence). V was pared by 7 bases and J by 2 bases, with 6 bases of the junction left unmatched. The length of the CDR3 is 14 residues. For the CDR3, the DNA is TGTGCCAGCACCATGACTAGCGGCCCCTACGAGCAGTACTTC. Its translation: CASTMTSGPYEQYF.

This clone came up a few times. The chain is built from TRBV7-2 and TRBJ1-4; 7 bases fit TRBD1. The CDR3 runs to 14 residues. The germline V gene has CDR1 SGHTA and CDR2 FQGNSA. After removal of 5 bases from V and 6 bases from J, the junction contained 6 bases not matched to a gene. The DNA of the CDR3 is TGTGCCAGCAGCCTAGACAGGGCGGATGAAAAACTGTTTTTT. It translates to CASSLDRADEKLFF.

This chain uses TRBV10-2 with TRBJ2-3; the D is unclear. Deletions cut 3 bases from V and 2 bases from J, with 12 bases between. This CDR3 is 15 amino acids long. Germline V gene lookup returns CDR1 WSHSY and CDR2 SAAADI. Written as DNA, the CDR3 is TGCGCCAGCAGTGACCGGATACGAACCACAGATACGCAGTATTTT. Translating it yields CASSDRIRTTDTQYF.

Here the CDR3 reads CASSWRGNEQFF. The CDR3 DNA is TGTGCCAGCAGCTGGCGGGGCAATGAGCAGTTCTTC. V usage is TRBV7-2 and J usage is TRBJ2-1; D possibly corresponds to TRBD2 (6 bases). There are 12 residues in the CDR3. V was clipped by 4 bases and J by 6 bases, with 7 bases between them. Germline values: CDR1 SGHTA, CDR2 FQGNSA.

This chain joins TRBV7-9 and TRBJ2-3; 10 bases fit TRBD2. V lost 5 bases and J lost 1; bases outside the gene matches: 3. The CDR3 extends over 15 amino acids. Germline loops: CDR1 SEHNR, CDR2 FQNEAQ (reference sequence). This chain's CDR3 is CASSPLAGGTDTQYF. DNA for the CDR3: TGTGCCAGCAGCCCCCTAGCGGGGGGCACAGATACGCAGTATTTT.

The chain employs TRBV4-1 and TRBJ2-1; 15 bases are a match to TRBD2. There are 18 residues in the CDR3. Trimming cost V 3 bases and J 4 bases; bases outside gene matches: 7. CDR1 is MGHRA and CDR2 is YSYEKL in the germline V gene. The CDR3 DNA follows: TGCGCCAGCAGCCATGACTGGACTAGCGGGAGGGTTTACAATGAGCAGTTCTTC. Translation gives CASSHDWTSGRVYNEQFF.

This chain uses TRBV18 with TRBJ2-7; D is possibly TRBD1 (5 bases). Germline CDR1 reads KGHSH; CDR2 reads LQKENI. V lost 1 base and J 1 base, leaving 14 bases between the germline ends. The length of the CDR3 is 16 residues. The chain's CDR3 is CASSPLDRLRSYEQYF. The DNA for the CDR3 is TGTGCCAGCTCACCACTTGACAGACTGAGGTCCTACGAGCAGTACTTC.

Comment on this clone: Other nucleotide sequences from this sample produce the same CDR3. This chain uses TRBV30 with TRBJ1-1; no firm D call. Germline-derived CDR1 and CDR2 are GTSNPN and SVGIG (reference sequence). The CDR3 is 13 residues long. V was pared by 2 bases and J by 2 bases, with 9 bases between. The CDR3 here is CAWSTQSNTEAFF. The CDR3, as DNA: TGTGCCTGGAGTACTCAAAGCAACACTGAAGCTTTCTTT.

The gene calls are TRBV7-2 and TRBJ2-1; 9 positions match TRBD1. The germline gives CDR1 SGHTA, CDR2 FQGNSA. Trimming took 0 bases from V and 5 from J; bases not matched to a gene: 5. This CDR3 comprises 16 residues. The DNA for the CDR3 is TGTGCCAGCAGCTTAGCTGGACAGGGGATGGACAATGAGCAGTTCTTC. Translated, it gives CASSLAGQGMDNEQFF.